This is a list of T cell receptor beta chains from one sample in a study of T cells in Graves' hyperthyroidism and ophthalmopathy. TCRdb re-called the multiplex PCR reads with MiXCR, one entry per CDR3 protein. The data show under 350,000 distinct CDR3 sequences, roughly a fifth seen once. Input material: blood. Receptors originate from a woman aged 50 to 65 with Graves' hyperthyroidism. CDR3s include the opening cysteine and the closing phenylalanine or tryptophan.

V	J	CDR3
TRBV11-1	TRBJ2-7	CASTWTSGRAYEQYF
TRBV12-3/TRBV12-4	TRBJ2-3	CASRTQGASTDTQYF
TRBV6-1	TRBJ2-1	CASSKTSGYNEQFF
TRBV12-5	TRBJ1-2	CASGKTGARGYTF
TRBV11-2	TRBJ2-1	CASTLAGFNEQFF
TRBV6-2/TRBV6-3	TRBJ2-7	CASSYKDRAPSYEQYF
TRBV12-3/TRBV12-4	TRBJ1-2	CASSLQGIGRGYTF
TRBV29-1	TRBJ1-1	CSVVRGSGGTEAFF
TRBV10-3	TRBJ1-4	CAIRGQGHEKLFF
TRBV12-3/TRBV12-4	TRBJ2-7	CASSFRVPTYEQYF
TRBV27	TRBJ1-2	CASRTSGLGYTF
TRBV12-3/TRBV12-4	TRBJ1-6	CASTLGPGTNSPLHF
TRBV28	TRBJ2-1	CASSLGWTGMGTYNEQFF
TRBV28	TRBJ2-6	CASSSISGAGANVLTF
TRBV27	TRBJ1-1	CASSLSSGINTEAFF
TRBV12-3/TRBV12-4	TRBJ2-5	CASSPELVRGPQYF
TRBV3-1	TRBJ2-7	CASSQVDRLNYEQYF
TRBV12-3/TRBV12-4	TRBJ2-1	CASRAGTSGKYNEQFF
TRBV19	TRBJ2-1	CASSELRGYNEQFF
TRBV10-3	TRBJ2-1	CAISESTVGGAEQFF
TRBV6-2/TRBV6-3	TRBJ1-1	CASRADRVNTEAFF
TRBV14	TRBJ1-2	CASSQAWAGGAEGYTF
TRBV28	TRBJ2-7	CASSLSSGVYEQYF
TRBV18	TRBJ2-5	CASSPPLRGSGSRRETQYF
TRBV7-2	TRBJ1-2	CASSSDRGNRGYTF
TRBV28	TRBJ1-1	CASSPAGGGGTEAFF
TRBV20-1	TRBJ2-7	CSASLDFGEQYF
TRBV2	TRBJ1-2	CASSGAPNYGYTF
TRBV28	TRBJ1-5	CASSFEDRGANQPQHF
TRBV20-1	TRBJ2-5	CSAVGQHKLYF
TRBV20-1	TRBJ2-3	CSAPGRSTDTQYF
TRBV18	TRBJ2-1	CASSPRLSERDEQFF
TRBV27	TRBJ2-2	CASSFASGGNTGELFF
TRBV6-2/TRBV6-3	TRBJ2-3	CASDSGRAYEQYF
TRBV5-4	TRBJ2-3	CASSSSLQGTQYF
TRBV11-2	TRBJ1-5	CASSLTHYSNQPQHF
TRBV5-5	TRBJ1-1	CASSLWIDVNTEAFF
TRBV2	TRBJ2-3	CASSYSGLAGGKDTQYF
TRBV24-1	TRBJ2-1	CATSPGAGGWTHEQFF
TRBV27	TRBJ1-2	CASSLRGREGYTF
TRBV7-2	TRBJ2-3	CASSFREGTQYF
TRBV4-1	TRBJ1-1	CASSQMIRLRLNTEAFF
TRBV2	TRBJ2-7	CASSERRDRVYEQYF
TRBV7-9	TRBJ2-3	CASSPRGPDTQYF
TRBV30	TRBJ1-2	CAWSINYGYTF
TRBV2	TRBJ1-4	CASSEWDRADEKLFF
TRBV7-9	TRBJ1-4	CASSLETGSNEKLFF
TRBV7-2	TRBJ1-2	CASSGQGAVNGYTF
TRBV6-2/TRBV6-3	TRBJ2-1	CASSRLAGGGSYNEQFF
TRBV30	TRBJ2-1	CAWSVANEQFF
TRBV28	TRBJ1-1	CASSQRGNYHAGDTEAFF
TRBV19	TRBJ2-2	CASSILGGRGEELFF
TRBV27	TRBJ1-1	CASSPTAGRAFF
TRBV6-1	TRBJ1-1	CASSYRTGGPEAFF
TRBV18	TRBJ1-5	CASSPTQVSNQPQHF
TRBV14	TRBJ2-1	CASSQARAGGPGNEQFF
TRBV9	TRBJ2-5	CASSAGGRGETQYF
TRBV29-1	TRBJ2-2	CSVHGQGPLTGELFF